This paragraph reports one TCR beta chain. The target antigen is unknown. These data originate in a study of post-analysis software for immune sequencing data. Across the whole study: As for disease course, relapsing-remitting, secondary progressive and progressive-relapsing multiple sclerosis were all included. Findings and caveats of the study: Multiple sclerosis patients had significantly lower normalized Chao1 diversity than controls. Roughly five TRBV segments occurring more often in patients than controls included TRBV5-6, TRBV5-1 and TRBV20-1. Samples from one preparation batch, clustered by F measure, grouped strongly together.

Prepared TCR beta cDNA libraries contained unique molecular identifiers. Yield was some 500,000 cDNA molecules from approximately 0.91 to 9.4 million T cells. Each CDR3 protein gets one entry after TCRdb re-called the PCR reads with MiXCR. In the table there are 450,000 to 700,000 distinct CDR3 sequences, roughly 45% of which are singletons. The V gene lost 2 bases and the J gene lost 0 bases, with 4 bases spanning the gap. Germline V gene data show CDR1 as SGHDN and CDR2 as FVKESK. This CDR3 spans 13 amino acids. This rearrangement joins TRBV14 to TRBJ1-2, with D hard to call. The specimen was blood. This clonotype was sampled from a girl aged 5 to 17 with multiple sclerosis. CDR3 nucleotide sequence: TGTGCCAGCAGCCAAATAGCTAACTATGGCTACACCTTC. Its translation: CASSQIANYGYTF.